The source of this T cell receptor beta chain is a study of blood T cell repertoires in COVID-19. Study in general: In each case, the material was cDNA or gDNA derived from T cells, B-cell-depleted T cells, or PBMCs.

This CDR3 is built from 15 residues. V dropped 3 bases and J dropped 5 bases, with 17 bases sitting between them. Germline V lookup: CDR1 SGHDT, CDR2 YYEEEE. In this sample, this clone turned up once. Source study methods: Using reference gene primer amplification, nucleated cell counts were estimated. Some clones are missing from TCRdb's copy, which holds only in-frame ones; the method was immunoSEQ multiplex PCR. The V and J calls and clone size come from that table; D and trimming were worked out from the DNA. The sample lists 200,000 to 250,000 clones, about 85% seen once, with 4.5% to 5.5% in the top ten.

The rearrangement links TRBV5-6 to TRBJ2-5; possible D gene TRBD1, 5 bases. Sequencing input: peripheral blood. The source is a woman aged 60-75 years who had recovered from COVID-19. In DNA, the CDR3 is TGTGCCAGCAGCTACTCCGGACATTCCCGGGAGACCCAGTACTTC. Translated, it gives CASSYSGHSRETQYF.